Shown below are 27 T cell receptor beta chains from a single sample sequenced in a study of blood T cell repertoires in COVID-19. Some clones are missing from TCRdb's copy, which holds only in-frame ones; the method was immunoSEQ multiplex PCR. The data contain approximately 70,000 clones, about 80% of them singletons. Specimen: peripheral blood. The receptors were sampled from a man in his sixties or seventies who had recovered from COVID-19.

This chain uses TRBV28 with TRBJ1-2, with 7 bases lining up with TRBD1. This CDR3 comprises 16 residues. V gave up 2 bases and J gave up 0 bases; unmatched junction bases: 6. Germline CDR1 reads MDHEN; CDR2 reads SYDVKM. The CDR3 region is CASSLTGEITNYGYTF. The CDR3 coding sequence is TGTGCCAGCAGTTTAACAGGGGAAATTACTAACTATGGCTACACCTTC.

The rearrangement uses TRBV11-2 and TRBJ2-1, with 8 nucleotides matching TRBD1. Trimming at V came to 5 bases and at J to 6 bases, leaving 9 bases not matched to a gene. CDR1 is SGHAT, CDR2 FQNNGV, per germline. CDR3 size: 15 residues. For the CDR3, the DNA is TGTGCCAGCAGCCCTCCGCTCGACAGGGGCAATGAGCAGTTCTTC. Translation: CASSPPLDRGNEQFF.

The chain recombines TRBV5-6 with TRBJ1-1, with a possible D match to TRBD1 (6 bases). The CDR3 spans 14 residues. Trimming removed 2 bases at V and 4 bases at J, with 12 bases between. The V gene's germline CDR1 is SGHDT and CDR2 YYEEEE. The CDR3 nucleotides read TGTGCCAGCAGCTTTCCAGGGGCTGGCACTGAAGCTTTCTTT. This sequence encodes CASSFPGAGTEAFF.

This clone was observed once. The CDR3, as DNA: TGTGCCAGCAGCTTCCGACTAGCGGGGGGGCCCAGCCAAGAGACCCAGTACTTC. Protein sequence: CASSFRLAGGPSQETQYF. The chain recombines TRBV7-2 with TRBJ2-5; 14 bases are shared with TRBD2. V was pared by 3 bases and J by 1 base, with 7 bases of the junction left unmatched. Per the germline V gene, CDR1 is SGHTA and CDR2 is FQGNSA. The CDR3 has 18 amino acids.

This rearrangement joins TRBV5-8 to TRBJ1-5; TRBD1 matches 7 bases. V gave up 4 bases and J gave up 9 bases; unmatched junction bases: 10. The CDR3 extends over 14 amino acids. The germline V gene encodes CDR1 SGHTS and CDR2 YDEGEE. The DNA of the CDR3 is TGTGCCAGCAGCGGAGGGACAGATCTCGCGCCCCAGCATTTT. This gives the protein CASSGGTDLAPQHF.

This clone has just one count. The CDR3 nucleotides are TGTGCCAGTAGTATTGAGGTCGTTAGCGCCACCACCTACGAGCAGTACTTC. It encodes CASSIEVVSATTYEQYF. V usage is TRBV19 and J usage is TRBJ2-7, with D possibly TRBD2 on 5 matching bases. V lost 3 bases and J 2 bases, leaving 20 bases between the germline ends. CDR3 size: 17 residues. The germline V gene has CDR1 LNHDA and CDR2 SQIVND (reference sequence).

The rearrangement joins TRBV7-2 to TRBJ2-5; D is undetermined. Trimming took off 1 base at V and 5 bases at J, with 11 bases between the two ends. This CDR3 has 14 amino acids. Per germline, CDR1 SGHTA and CDR2 FQGNSA. CDR3 DNA sequence: TGTGCCAGCAGCTTAGGGGCCGTCGTGGAGACCCAGTACTTC. It is translated as CASSLGAVVETQYF.

The V call is TRBV7-8, the J call TRBJ1-1; possible D gene TRBD1, 6 bases. This CDR3 is built from 14 residues. The V end was cut by 5 bases, the J end by 4 bases, with 14 bases between. CDR1 is SGHVS, CDR2 FQNEAQ, per germline. The CDR3 here is CASSLQGFGTEAFF. The CDR3 DNA reads as TGTGCCAGCAGCCTACAGGGATTCGGCACTGAAGCTTTCTTT.

This sequence joins TRBV6-5 and TRBJ2-6; no definite D call. The CDR3 has 14 amino acids. Trimming removed 5 bases at V and 6 bases at J, with 11 bases between. CDR1 is MNHEY and CDR2 is SVGAGI in the germline V gene. CDR3 nucleotides: TGTGCCAGCAGTCCGGTCGTTAAGGCCAACGTCCTGACTTTC. It codes for CASSPVVKANVLTF.

A few counts support this clone. The rearrangement links TRBV6-5 to TRBJ1-3; D is unclear. In germline, CDR1 is MNHEY, CDR2 SVGAGI. V lost 5 bases, J lost 0 bases, and 5 bases lay in between. The CDR3 spans 13 residues. Here the CDR3 reads CASSRGSGNTIYF. The CDR3 DNA is TGTGCCAGCAGTCGGGGCTCTGGAAACACCATATATTTT.

The rearrangement uses TRBV10-3 and TRBJ2-7; 9 bases fit TRBD1. The V segment lost 8 bases and the J segment 4 bases; nucleotides outside the gene matches: 3. Germline CDR1 and CDR2: ENHRY and SYGVKD. CDR3 length: 12 amino acids. The CDR3 sequence: CAIRDRDYEQYF. As DNA, the CDR3 is TGTGCCATCCGGGACAGGGATTACGAGCAGTACTTC.

The chain employs TRBV29-1 and TRBJ2-1; D is undetermined. V dropped 6 bases and J dropped 3 bases, with 18 bases sitting between them. CDR3 length equals 15 residues. From germline, CDR1 is SQVTM and CDR2 ANQGSEA. The CDR3 spells CSVDQSGYLYNEQFF. In DNA, the CDR3 is TGCAGCGTAGACCAGTCGGGTTATCTCTACAATGAGCAGTTCTTC.

The chain has TRBV11-3 and TRBJ2-7, with D perhaps matching TRBD1 (5 bases). From germline, CDR1 is SGHNT and CDR2 YENEEA. The CDR3 runs to 15 residues. V lost 2 bases, J lost 1 base, and 12 bases lay in between. The CDR3 sequence is CASSLRGRMSYEQYF. CDR3 nucleotides: TGTGCCAGCAGCTTAAGGGGTCGAATGTCCTACGAGCAGTACTTC.

This chain connects TRBV5-4 to TRBJ2-7; weak D call: TRBD1 (6 bases). The CDR3 totals 15 residues. The germline V gene has CDR1 SGHNT and CDR2 YYREEE (reference sequence). Trimming took off 0 bases at V and 3 bases at J, with 13 bases between the two ends. The DNA of the CDR3 is TGTGCCAGCAGCTTGGGAGTGACAGGAGTCTACGAGCAGTACTTC. Encoded protein: CASSLGVTGVYEQYF.

The J gene is TRBJ2-3, the V gene TRBV2; TRBD2 might be the D (5 bases). V was pared by 11 bases and J by 2 bases, with 11 bases between. Germline CDR1 is SNHLY and CDR2 is FYNNEI. This CDR3 has 12 residues. For the CDR3, the DNA is TGTGCCGGAGGACTTTACACAGATACGCAGTATTTT. Its translation is CAGGLYTDTQYF.

In nucleotides, the CDR3 is TGTGCCAGCAGTCTTGGGACTGCACAAGAGACCCAGTACTTC. It specifies CASSLGTAQETQYF. The J gene is TRBJ2-5, the V gene TRBV6-6; possible D gene TRBD2, 6 bases. This CDR3 has 14 residues. Looked up from germline, CDR1 is MNHNY and CDR2 is SVGAGI (reference sequence). The V and J ends lost 5 bases and 2 bases respectively, with 12 bases between them.

This chain connects TRBV2 to TRBJ1-2; tentatively, D is TRBD1 (5 bases). The CDR3 is made up of 15 amino acids. Germline lookup yields CDR1 SNHLY and CDR2 FYNNEI. V lost 2 bases and J 3 bases, leaving 13 bases between the germline ends. CDR3 in DNA: TGTGCCAGCAGTGAAAGGGCAGGGACTTACTATGGCTACACCTTC. It codes for CASSERAGTYYGYTF. The full variable domain, rest sourced from reference TRBV2 and TRBJ1-2, is EPEVTQTPSHQVTQMGQEVILRCVPISNHLYFYWYRQILGQKVEFLVSFYNNEISEKSEIFDDQFSVERPDGSNFTLKIRSTKLEDSAMYFCASSERAGTYYGYTFGSGTRLTVV.

V gene TRBV19 combines with J gene TRBJ1-1; D perhaps matches TRBD1 (6 bases). Deletions cut 4 bases from V and 1 base from J, with 16 bases between. The length of the CDR3 is 16 residues. The germline V gene encodes CDR1 LNHDA and CDR2 SQIVND (reference sequence). The CDR3 sequence is CASSTRTATGNTEAFF. CDR3 DNA: TGTGCCAGTAGTACCAGGACAGCGACTGGGAACACTGAAGCTTTCTTT.

This clone appeared once. V usage is TRBV10-3 and J usage is TRBJ2-1; 8 bases map to TRBD2. CDR1 and CDR2 from the germline V gene are ENHRY and SYGVKD. CDR3 length: 16 amino acids. The J segment lost 4 bases and the V segment lost 0 bases, leaving 5 bases of the junction unmatched. Here the CDR3 reads CAISESSSGVYNEQFF. CDR3 in DNA: TGTGCCATCAGTGAGTCTAGTAGCGGGGTATACAATGAGCAGTTCTTC.

The V and J genes are TRBV28 and TRBJ2-1; 8 nucleotides match TRBD2. The CDR3 sequence is 16 residues long. Unmatched junction bases numbered 13, after V lost 6 bases and J lost 6 bases. Germline lookup yields CDR1 MDHEN and CDR2 SYDVKM. CDR3 nucleotide sequence: TGTGCCAGCAGCCCTCCCGGGACTAGGGGCCTCAATGAGCAGTTCTTC. This codes for CASSPPGTRGLNEQFF.

This clone occurred a few times. V gene TRBV7-2 combines with J gene TRBJ1-3; 10 nucleotides align to TRBD1. Germline V gene data show CDR1 as SGHTA and CDR2 as FQGNSA. The CDR3 runs 16 residues. V was pared by 5 bases and J by 3 bases, with 7 bases of the junction left unmatched. CDR3 residues: CASSPPGQGIGNTIYF. In DNA form, the CDR3 reads TGTGCCAGCAGCCCCCCGGGACAGGGGATTGGAAACACCATATATTTT.

The V and J genes are TRBV6-1 and TRBJ1-1, with D perhaps TRBD1 (6 bases). The CDR3 extends over 14 amino acids. V was trimmed by 6 bases and J by 4 bases, leaving 15 bases between them. Germline CDR1 MNHNS, CDR2 SASEGT. CDR3 coding DNA: TGTGCCAGCAGAACGACAGGTGGTATCACTGAAGCTTTCTTT. This translates into CASRTTGGITEAFF.

The chain recombines TRBV6-1 with TRBJ2-5; D uncertain. Trimming took off 0 bases at V and 1 base at J, with 21 bases between the two ends. The CDR3 covers 19 residues. Germline V gene lookup returns CDR1 MNHNS and CDR2 SASEGT. The CDR3 loop reads CASSEARIAGPLRQETQYF. The CDR3 DNA reads as TGTGCCAGCAGTGAAGCGAGGATTGCCGGCCCCCTCCGCCAAGAGACCCAGTACTTC.

This clone came up a few times. V gene TRBV11-2 combines with J gene TRBJ2-3; 8 bases are shared with TRBD1. V gave up 3 bases and J gave up 4 bases; unmatched junction bases: 9. The CDR3 runs 16 residues. From germline, CDR1 is SGHAT and CDR2 FQNNGV. The DNA of the CDR3 is TGTGCCAGCAGCTTTCCAACAGGGGGAAGCGCAGATACGCAGTATTTT. This gives the protein CASSFPTGGSADTQYF.

This clone was counted between two and nine times. This chain uses TRBV7-3 with TRBJ2-7, with 12 bases fitting TRBD1. V trimming: 5 bases; J trimming: 3 bases; junction bases outside the gene matches: 11. CDR3 length equals 17 residues. The germline gives CDR1 SGHTA, CDR2 FQGTGA. CDR3 DNA: TGTGCCAGCAGCCCACCGGGACAGGGGGCCCGGGACTACGAGCAGTACTTC. It encodes CASSPPGQGARDYEQYF.

The chain couples TRBV18 to TRBJ2-4; 7 bases agree with TRBD2. V shed 2 bases and J 3 bases; nucleotides not matched to a gene: 10. The CDR3 has 17 residues. In germline, CDR1 is KGHSH, CDR2 LQKENI. The CDR3 spells CASSPFSGEGGKNIQYF. In DNA, the CDR3 is TGTGCCAGCTCACCATTTTCGGGGGAGGGAGGCAAAAACATTCAGTACTTC.

The chain recombines TRBV7-9 with TRBJ2-7; possibly TRBD2 for D (6 bases). Germline values: CDR1 SEHNR, CDR2 FQNEAQ (reference sequence). V was clipped by 5 bases and J by 2 bases, with 13 bases between them. The CDR3 sequence is 14 residues long. The CDR3 loop reads CASSPPGVPYEQYF. CDR3 bases: TGTGCCAGCAGCCCCCCGGGGGTGCCCTACGAGCAGTACTTC.